Shown below are 21 T cell receptor beta chains from a single sample sequenced in a study of human T cells and chemical hapten exposure. Time point here: patch test 3, about 24 weeks after DPC sensitization. Treatment specified: therapeutic diphenylcyclopropenone sensitization with weekly scalp DPC. TCRdb reprocessed the RACE reads with MiXCR, giving one entry per CDR3 protein. The sample has about 120,000 distinct CDR3 sequences, approximately 10% seen once. Sequences were derived from whole blood, sampled in connection with sensitization to the hapten diphenylcyclopropenone (DPC). Receptors were obtained from a woman aged 45-65 years with alopecia areata. Some clones in this sample may be carry-over from other donors' samples.

The chain couples TRBV6-2 or TRBV6-3 to TRBJ2-2; the D is unclear. V gave up 2 bases and J gave up 6 bases, with 13 bases separating them. This CDR3 has 15 residues. Germline V gene sequence: CDR1 MNHEY, CDR2 SVGEGT. The DNA for the CDR3 is TGTGCCAGCAGTTACGTTATTGGACGTGCCGGGGAGCTGTTTTTT. Translating it yields CASSYVIGRAGELFF.

Comment on this clonotype: A read error may be the cause here, since a much bigger clone is one base away. The rearrangement uses TRBV6-1 and TRBJ1-1; D remains unclear. The CDR3 spans 13 residues. V was trimmed by 0 bases and J by 4 bases, leaving 6 bases between them. In germline, CDR1 is MNHNS, CDR2 SASEGT. The chain's CDR3 is CASSEAKSTEAFF. DNA for the CDR3: TGTGCCAGCAGTGAAGCGAAGAGCACTGAAGCTTTCTTT.

This clonotype appeared a few times. The rearrangement uses TRBV5-1 and TRBJ2-3; D remains ambiguous. The V end lost 0 bases, the J end lost 4 bases, and 15 bases lay between the germline ends. Germline V CDR1 and CDR2: SGHRS, YFSETQ. The CDR3 totals 16 residues. In DNA form, the CDR3 reads TGCGCCAGCAGCTTGGCCGCGTATAAGGGCGCAGATACGCAGTATTTT. Its protein product is CASSLAAYKGADTQYF.

The chain joins TRBV7-2 to TRBJ1-2; 7 positions match TRBD1. The CDR3 runs 16 residues. Per the germline V gene, CDR1 is SGHTA and CDR2 is FQGNSA. The junction had 12 bases not matched to a gene; V was cut back by 5 bases and J by 3 bases. The CDR3 sequence: CASSLSPQGKYYGYTF. CDR3 nucleotides: TGTGCCAGCAGCCTCAGTCCACAGGGGAAATACTATGGCTACACCTTC.

This sequence joins TRBV20-1 and TRBJ1-4; D is uncertain. Trimming cost V 3 bases and J 8 bases, with 13 bases left between them. Per germline, CDR1 DFQATT and CDR2 SNEGSKA (reference sequence). The CDR3 totals 13 residues. Written as DNA, the CDR3 is TGCAGTGCTAGTTTGGGAATTAGAGAAAAACTGTTTTTT. It codes for CSASLGIREKLFF.

V gene TRBV14 combines with J gene TRBJ1-4; no clear D. V gave up 0 bases and J gave up 5 bases, with 10 bases separating them. The CDR3 sequence is 15 residues long. CDR1 and CDR2 (germline): SGHDN, FVKESK. The CDR3, as DNA: TGTGCCAGCAGCCAAGAGAAGGGCAGGAATGAAAAACTGTTTTTT. It specifies CASSQEKGRNEKLFF.

The chain uses TRBV28 and TRBJ2-7, with TRBD1 as a possible D gene (6 bases). CDR1 is MDHEN, CDR2 SYDVKM, per germline. The CDR3 has 14 residues. Trimming took off 8 bases at V and 3 bases at J, with 17 bases between the two ends. CDR3 region: CASLKQGRGYEQYF. The CDR3 nucleotides are TGTGCCAGCCTCAAACAGGGTAGGGGCTACGAGCAGTACTTC.

The V call is TRBV2, the J call TRBJ1-1; D is ambiguous. The CDR3 contains 17 residues. The V gene lost 7 bases and the J gene lost 0 bases, with 21 bases spanning the gap. Germline CDR1 and CDR2: SNHLY and FYNNEI. The CDR3 bases are TGTGCCAGCACCATCACTCTGGGTCTTAACATGAACACTGAAGCTTTCTTT. This codes for CASTITLGLNMNTEAFF.

This clonotype was seen at least ten times. This rearrangement joins TRBV12-3 or TRBV12-4 to TRBJ2-3; 11 bases map to TRBD2. V lost 2 bases, J lost 7 bases, and 14 bases stayed unmatched. The length of the CDR3 is 18 residues. Here the CDR3 reads CASSLRVLAGGPGNTQYF. CDR3 nucleotide sequence: TGTGCCAGCAGTTTACGGGTGCTAGCGGGGGGCCCGGGGAATACGCAGTATTTT.

V is TRBV27 and J is TRBJ2-3; D may be TRBD2 (7 bases). This CDR3 contains 14 residues. The germline CDR1 and CDR2 sequences are MNHEY and SMNVEV (reference sequence). Trimming took 3 bases from V and 4 from J, leaving 11 bases between them. The CDR3 region has the DNA TGTGCCAGCAGTTTCGGGGGGCTGGCAGATACGCAGTATTTT. Its translation is CASSFGGLADTQYF.

This clonotype has a count of ten or more. The chain is built from TRBV27 and TRBJ2-3; D remains ambiguous. Looked up from germline, CDR1 is MNHEY and CDR2 is SMNVEV (reference sequence). This CDR3 region has 16 residues. Trimming left V 3 bases short and J 4 bases short, with 17 bases between. As DNA, the CDR3 is TGTGCCAGCAGTTTGTCCAGATTAGGCTTTCCAGATACGCAGTATTTT. It is translated as CASSLSRLGFPDTQYF.

The sample holds a few counts of this clonotype. The V call is TRBV20-1, the J call TRBJ1-6, with 7 bases that match TRBD1. The V and J ends lost 0 bases and 7 bases, in that order; junction bases with no gene match: 3. The CDR3 is 14 amino acids. Looked up from germline, CDR1 is DFQATT and CDR2 is SNEGSKA (reference sequence). CDR3 in DNA: TGCAGTGCTAGAGACGGGACAGAAAATTCACCCCTCCACTTT. Its translation: CSARDGTENSPLHF.

V usage is TRBV9 and J usage is TRBJ2-7; no clear D gene. The CDR3 is 12 residues long. V dropped 3 bases and J dropped 7 bases, with 11 bases sitting between them. Looked up from germline, CDR1 is SGDLS and CDR2 is YYNGEE. The CDR3 loop reads CASSGLEGEQYF. The CDR3 region has the DNA TGTGCCAGCAGCGGATTAGAAGGGGAGCAGTACTTC.

The V call is TRBV7-2, the J call TRBJ1-5, with D perhaps TRBD1 (5 bases). Germline-derived CDR1 and CDR2 are SGHTA and FQGNSA. V shed 5 bases and J shed 6 bases, with 17 bases lying between them. This CDR3 is built from 15 residues. As DNA, the CDR3 is TGTGCCAGCAGCCCTAGAGGGGAGTTGAGTCAGCCCCAGCATTTT. Amino acid sequence: CASSPRGELSQPQHF.

Only a few counts were recorded for this clonotype. The genes are TRBV12-3 or TRBV12-4 and TRBJ1-1; D gene unclear. The CDR3 spans 13 residues. V lost 3 bases and J lost 6, with 11 bases in between. CDR3 coding DNA: TGTGCCAGCAGTTTGAGTGGGATCCCTGAAGCTTTCTTT. Translated: CASSLSGIPEAFF.

V is TRBV6-5 and J is TRBJ2-1; 11 bases match TRBD2. Losses at the gene ends were 0 bases for V and 10 bases for J; bases not matched to a gene: 8. Germline CDR1 is MNHEY and CDR2 is SVGAGI. The CDR3 is 16 amino acids. The CDR3 DNA is TGTGCCAGCAGTTACTCGTTCACTAGCGGGAGTGAGGAGCAGTTCTTC. It codes for CASSYSFTSGSEEQFF.

The chain links TRBV7-8 to TRBJ2-7, with 8 bases matching TRBD1. Germline values: CDR1 SGHVS, CDR2 FQNEAQ. This CDR3 region has 16 residues. V lost 5 bases, J lost 1 base, and 10 bases stayed unmatched. The CDR3 DNA follows: TGTGCCAGCAGCGCCGCCGGGGACAGGACATCCTACGAGCAGTACTTC. The encoded protein is CASSAAGDRTSYEQYF.

Ten or more counts support this clonotype. V gene TRBV20-1 combines with J gene TRBJ2-1; TRBD1 agrees at 7 bases. The length of the CDR3 is 13 residues. With 4 bases clipped from V and 4 bases from J, the junction kept 4 bases outside the gene matches. The germline V gene has CDR1 DFQATT and CDR2 SNEGSKA (reference sequence). The CDR3 protein is CSANRDSYNEQFF. The CDR3 nucleotides are TGCAGTGCTAACCGGGACAGTTACAATGAGCAGTTCTTC.

The chain employs TRBV6-5 and TRBJ2-3, with no clear D. CDR3 length: 14 amino acids. Germline V gives CDR1 MNHEY, CDR2 SVGAGI. V dropped 0 bases and J dropped 4 bases, with 8 bases sitting between them. CDR3 in DNA: TGTGCCAGCAGTTACTCGAAGATCTCAGATACGCAGTATTTT. Translation: CASSYSKISDTQYF.

The V and J genes are TRBV25-1 and TRBJ2-7; 7 nucleotides line up with TRBD1. Per the germline V gene, CDR1 is MGHDK and CDR2 is SYGVNS. This CDR3 is built from 12 residues. V lost 6 bases to trimming and J lost 2 bases; unmatched junction nucleotides: 1. CDR3 bases: TGTGCCAGCAGAGGGACAGCCTACGAGCAGTACTTC. Its protein product is CASRGTAYEQYF.

Of note for this clonotype: The junction departs from germline at one end; a sequencing error may be responsible. The V call is TRBV12-3 or TRBV12-4, the J call TRBJ1-5; perhaps TRBD1 as D (5 bases). The length of the CDR3 is 14 residues. CDR3 nucleotide sequence: TGTGCCAGCAGTTTCCCGGGTAGGGGTCAGCCCCAGAATTTT. This sequence encodes CASSFPGRGQPQNF.